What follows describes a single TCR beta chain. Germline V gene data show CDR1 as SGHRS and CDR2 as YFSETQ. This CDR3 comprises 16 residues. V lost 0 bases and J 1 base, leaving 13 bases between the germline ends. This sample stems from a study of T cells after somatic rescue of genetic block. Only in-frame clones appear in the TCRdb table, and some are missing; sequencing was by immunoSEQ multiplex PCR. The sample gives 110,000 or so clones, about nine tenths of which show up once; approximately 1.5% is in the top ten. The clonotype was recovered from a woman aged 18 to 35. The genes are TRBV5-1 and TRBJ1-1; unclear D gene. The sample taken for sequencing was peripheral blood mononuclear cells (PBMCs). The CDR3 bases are TGCGCCAGCAGCTTGGCCCTATCTTTTCAGAACACTGAAGCTTTCTTT. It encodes CASSLALSFQNTEAFF.